The entry below describes one TCR beta chain. This clonotype has more than one count but fewer than ten. The antigen this receptor binds is unknown. No much larger clone is present one base from it, and per-base qualities are unavailable. Receptors were amplified or captured by 5' RACE. The listed sequencing device is Illumina HiSeq 2500. A second PCR of roughly 6 to 11 cycles was run with a J-beta primer mix and a sample-barcoded 5' primer. Each TCR beta cDNA molecule received a unique molecular identifier from a template-switch 5' adaptor carrying 12 random nucleotides. Each sample yielded at least 2.5 million CDR3-containing paired-end reads. The Mint cDNA synthesis kit, primed by a TRBC-specific oligonucleotide, was used to synthesize first-strand cDNA from all RNA. Following uracil-DNA glycosylase treatment, a first 18-cycle PCR with universal primers M1SS and BC2_uni_R was performed on all cDNA. On the authors' methods: Each sample was normalized by randomly selecting 1 million high-quality reads, each carrying a distinct molecular identifier. Reads sharing molecular identifiers were discarded rather than binned into consensus sequences. MiTCR, run with a Q25 quality threshold and the strictest error-elimination algorithm, handled CDR3 identification, clonotype clustering and error correction. A nonparametric unseen species model with Euler transformation was used to estimate a lower bound on total TCR beta diversity. TCRdb handled the public reads itself, with Q25 trimming in fastp and clone calling in MiXCR, and kept productive beta chains. Each entry merges the rows of one CDR3 protein and shows their most common DNA and genes. The V and J calls, along with clone size, are taken from TCRdb and not from the paper's own processing. The sample profile shows approximately 1.5 million distinct CDR3 sequences; 35% to 45% of them were found once. The ten top clones hold about 4% of the sample.

The approximately 39 donors, aged 6 to 90 years, were systemically healthy Caucasian individuals from Russia. Roughly 10 milliliters of peripheral blood were collected from each donor into EDTA-treated Vacutainer tubes. Ficoll-Paque density-gradient centrifugation was used to isolate PBMCs, with at least 6 million obtained per sample. Total RNA was extracted from PBMCs with Trizol reagent, with at least 6 micrograms obtained per sample. The percentages of naive CD45RAhigh/CD27high T cells were determined by flow cytometry on a PBMC aliquot from every donor. This entry belongs to a study of blood T cells in healthy people across ages (dated by TCRdb to about 2015). For context, the study as a whole: In model experiments, template switching captured about one uniquely barcoded TCR beta cDNA molecule for every two T cells. Using deep sequencing normalized with unique cDNA molecular identifiers, the study measured how TCR beta repertoire diversity changes with age. The donors were split into four age groups: young (average about 15 years), middle-aged (around 37), aged (more than 60) and long-lived (under 85). To avoid experimental bias, donors of different ages were distributed randomly across sequencing lanes. For two donors (one aged 18 to 29 and one aged 80 or older), the study analyzed two additional independent replicas of 1 million unique cDNA reads from the same blood draw. Overall study outcomes, separate from this receptor: Donor CMV infection status was unknown, potentially confounding age-related changes in expanded clonotypes. Observed TCR beta diversity per million T cells fell roughly linearly with age, and a significant reduction was already apparent by age around 40. Because profiling used bulk unsorted PBMCs, naive and antigen-experienced compartments could not be compared conclusively. Compared with the aged group, more naive CD4+ T cells, fewer expanded clones and increased TCR diversity were shown by the long-lived group, suggesting age selection. Estimates of total diversity based on one million sequenced T cells were considered lower bounds and underestimates. The percentage of naive T cells measured by flow cytometry correlated strongly with observed TCR beta diversity.

The source is a young woman in good health. Material: blood.

The CDR3 region has the sequence CSAGGTGRGYTF. The nucleotide sequence reads TGCAGTGCGGGGGGGACAGGGCGCGGCTACACCTTC. Recombination joined TRBV20-1 with TRBJ1-2; 9 central nucleotides agree with TRBD1. Taken from the germline V gene (reference sequence), the CDR1 and CDR2 loops are DFQATT and SNEGSKA. At the junction V is shortened by 6 bases and J by 8 bases; bases outside the gene matches: 7. Inclusive of the bounding cysteine and phenylalanine, the CDR3 is 12 residues long. Left in the record is the CDR3 DNA by itself, 36 bases read in frame from the first base.